This T cell receptor beta chain was observed in a study of T cells in Graves' hyperthyroidism and ophthalmopathy. Using over 8.5 ml of fresh peripheral blood, PBMCs were prepared. Amplified TCR beta CDR3 regions derived from RNA transcripts. Carried out on the TCR CDR3, a first-round RT-PCR used the HTBI primer set. TCRdb recomputed calls from the multiplex PCR reads with MiXCR, one row per CDR3 protein. This table has 530,000 or so distinct CDR3 sequences, approximately 24% appearing once. This CDR3 is 14 amino acids long. Germline assignment: CDR1 MNHNS and CDR2 SASEGT. The V and J ends lost 8 bases and 4 bases, in that order; junction bases with no gene match: 9.

Sequencing was performed on blood. This receptor was obtained from a woman aged 25 to 45 with Graves' ophthalmopathy. The rearrangement links TRBV6-1 to TRBJ2-5; 8 bases are shared with TRBD2. The CDR3 nucleotides read TGTGCCAGCGCCTCGGGGGGGCGATTAGAGACCCAGTACTTC. The encoded protein is CASASGGRLETQYF.